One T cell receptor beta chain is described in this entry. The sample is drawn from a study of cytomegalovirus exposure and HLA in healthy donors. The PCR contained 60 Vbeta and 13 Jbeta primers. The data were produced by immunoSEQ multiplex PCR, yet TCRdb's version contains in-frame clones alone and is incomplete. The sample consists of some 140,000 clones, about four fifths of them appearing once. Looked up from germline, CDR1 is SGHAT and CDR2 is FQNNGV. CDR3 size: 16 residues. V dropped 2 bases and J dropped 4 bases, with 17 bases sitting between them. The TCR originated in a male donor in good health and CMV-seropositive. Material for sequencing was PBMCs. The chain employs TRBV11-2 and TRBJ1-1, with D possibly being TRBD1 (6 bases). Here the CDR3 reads CASSLKPGHRGTEAFF. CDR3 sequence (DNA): TGTGCCAGCAGCTTAAAACCGGGACATAGAGGCACTGAAGCTTTCTTT.